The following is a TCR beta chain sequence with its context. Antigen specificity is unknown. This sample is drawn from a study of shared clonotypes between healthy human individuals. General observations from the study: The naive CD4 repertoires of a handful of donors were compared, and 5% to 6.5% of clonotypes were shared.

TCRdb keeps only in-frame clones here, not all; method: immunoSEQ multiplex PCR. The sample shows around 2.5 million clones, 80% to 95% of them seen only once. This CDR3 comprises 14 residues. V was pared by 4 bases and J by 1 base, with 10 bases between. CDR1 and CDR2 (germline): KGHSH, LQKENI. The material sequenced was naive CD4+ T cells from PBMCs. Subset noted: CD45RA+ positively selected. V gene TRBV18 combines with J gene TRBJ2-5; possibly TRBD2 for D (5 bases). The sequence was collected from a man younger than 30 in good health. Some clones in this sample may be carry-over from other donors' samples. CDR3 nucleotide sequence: TGTGCCAGCTCACTCCCGGGATCCCAAGAGACCCAGTACTTC. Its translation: CASSLPGSQETQYF.